The 9 T cell receptor beta chains below all came from one sample that was sequenced in a study of cytomegalovirus exposure and HLA in healthy donors (dated by TCRdb to 2015 to 2018). The library was generated by the immunoSEQ multiplex PCR assay. A mixture of 60 forward primers for TCR Vbeta segments and 13 reverse primers for TCR Jbeta segments was used in the multiplex PCR. This is the immuneACCESS table as TCRdb keeps it, with only in-frame sequences that have V and J called. A part of the clones is gone; compared with another copy, unresolved V genes explain less than half, and the rest is unexplained. Here the sample has approximately 150,000 clones; around three quarters occur a single time. Of the sample, 1.5% to 2% is held by the ten largest clones. Sequencing was done on a sample of PBMCs. Source of these receptors: a man aged 35 to 55 in good health and CMV-seronegative.

The chain couples TRBV5-1 to TRBJ2-1; 9 bases match TRBD2. V was clipped by 4 bases and J by 7 bases; unmatched bases: 18. The CDR3 is made up of 18 amino acids. CDR1 is SGHRS, CDR2 YFSETQ, per germline. CDR3 residues: CASSPGPGTSSRPNEQFF. CDR3 sequence (DNA): TGCGCCAGCAGCCCAGGTCCCGGGACTAGCTCCCGCCCGAATGAGCAGTTCTTC.

In this sample, this clone turned up a few times. The J gene is TRBJ2-2, the V gene TRBV7-7; D unclear. The germline V gene has CDR1 SSHAT and CDR2 FNYEAQ (reference sequence). Trimming removed 5 bases from V and 0 bases from J, with 10 bases in between. The CDR3 loop spans 15 amino acids. The CDR3 is CASSDNRANTGELFF. DNA for the CDR3: TGTGCCAGCAGCGATAACAGAGCGAACACCGGGGAGCTGTTTTTT.

The V and J genes are TRBV29-1 and TRBJ1-1, with 8 bases lining up with TRBD1. V lost 6 bases and J lost 4; bases outside the gene matches: 4. The CDR3 runs 12 residues. The germline V gene encodes CDR1 SQVTM and CDR2 ANQGSEA. This CDR3 is CSVFTGGTEAFF. The CDR3 nucleotides read TGCAGCGTCTTTACAGGGGGCACTGAAGCTTTCTTT.

This clone occurred once. V gene TRBV6-1 combines with J gene TRBJ1-2; 7 nucleotides align to TRBD1. This CDR3 has 13 residues. From germline, CDR1 is MNHNS and CDR2 SASEGT. V shed 6 bases and J 5 bases; nucleotides not matched to a gene: 6. The CDR3 sequence: CASRPGQNYGYTF. The CDR3, as DNA: TGTGCCAGCAGACCGGGACAGAATTATGGCTACACCTTC.

This chain uses TRBV5-4 with TRBJ1-1; possibly TRBD1 for D (5 bases). V was clipped by 0 bases and J by 7 bases, with 13 bases between them. In germline, CDR1 is SGHNT, CDR2 YYREEE (reference sequence). The length of the CDR3 is 14 residues. The CDR3 sequence: CASSLDGGVNEAFF. CDR3 in DNA: TGTGCCAGCAGCTTGGATGGGGGGGTTAATGAAGCTTTCTTT.

This rearrangement joins TRBV9 to TRBJ2-7, with TRBD2 as a possible D gene (5 bases). Trimming stripped 3 bases from V and 0 bases from J, with 10 bases between. Germline V lookup: CDR1 SGDLS, CDR2 YYNGEE. The CDR3 is 14 amino acids. DNA of the CDR3: TGTGCCAGCAGCGGAGGGTTATACTCCTACGAGCAGTACTTC. Translation gives CASSGGLYSYEQYF. Full variable domain (remainder filled in from reference TRBV9 and TRBJ2-7): DSGVTQTPKHLITATGQRVTLRCSPRSGDLSVYWYQQSLDQGLQFLIQYYNGEERAKGNILERFSAQQFPDLHSELNLSSLELGDSALYFCASSGGLYSYEQYFGPGTRLTVT.

This clone has just one count. The gene calls are TRBV5-8 and TRBJ1-2, with a weak D call TRBD1 (5 bases). The CDR3 runs to 14 residues. CDR1 and CDR2 from the germline V gene are SGHTS and YDEGEE. The V end lost 0 bases, the J end lost 5 bases, and 11 bases lay between the germline ends. The CDR3 DNA follows: TGTGCCAGCAGCTTGGTCGGGGGAGCTTATGGCTACACCTTC. Translation gives CASSLVGGAYGYTF.

CDR3 amino acids: CASSLSFASGRSETQYF. The CDR3 DNA reads as TGCGCCAGCAGCTTGTCATTCGCTAGCGGGAGATCCGAGACCCAGTACTTC. This chain joins TRBV5-1 and TRBJ2-5, with TRBD2 identical over 10 bases. Germline V gene lookup returns CDR1 SGHRS and CDR2 YFSETQ. V trimming: 1 base; J trimming: 5 bases; junction bases outside the gene matches: 11. This CDR3 contains 17 residues.

The chain has TRBV6-5 and TRBJ2-7; maybe TRBD2 (6 bases). Per the germline V gene, CDR1 is MNHEY and CDR2 is SVGAGI. CDR3 size: 16 residues. V lost 0 bases and J 0 bases, leaving 12 bases between the germline ends. This chain's CDR3 is CASSYSLRDFSYEQYF. DNA of the CDR3: TGTGCCAGCAGTTACTCTCTCCGGGACTTCTCCTACGAGCAGTACTTC.